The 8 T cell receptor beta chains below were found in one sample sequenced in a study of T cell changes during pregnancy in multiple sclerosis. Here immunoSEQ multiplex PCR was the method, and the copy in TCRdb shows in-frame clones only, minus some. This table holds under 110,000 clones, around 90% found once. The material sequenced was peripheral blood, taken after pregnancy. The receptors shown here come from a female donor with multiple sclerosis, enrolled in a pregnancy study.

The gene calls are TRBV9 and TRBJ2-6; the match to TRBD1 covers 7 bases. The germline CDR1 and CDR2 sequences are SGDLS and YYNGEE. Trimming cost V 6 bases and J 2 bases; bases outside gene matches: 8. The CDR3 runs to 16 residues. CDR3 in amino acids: CASNSPQGPGANVLTF. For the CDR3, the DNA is TGTGCCAGCAACAGCCCACAGGGGCCTGGGGCCAACGTCCTGACTTTC. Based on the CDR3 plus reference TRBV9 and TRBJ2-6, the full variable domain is DSGVTQTPKHLITATGQRVTLRCSPRSGDLSVYWYQQSLDQGLQFLIQYYNGEERAKGNILERFSAQQFPDLHSELNLSSLELGDSALYFCASNSPQGPGANVLTFGAGSRLTVL.

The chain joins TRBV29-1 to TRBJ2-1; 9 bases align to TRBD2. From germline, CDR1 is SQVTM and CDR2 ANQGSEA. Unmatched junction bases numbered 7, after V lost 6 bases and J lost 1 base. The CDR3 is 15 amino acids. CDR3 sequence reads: CSVLSGSGSYNEQFF. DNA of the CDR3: TGCAGCGTCCTTAGCGGGAGCGGATCCTACAATGAGCAGTTCTTC.

The CDR3 nucleotides read TGTGCCAGCAGCCCACAGGGGAGCGGCTACACCTTC. It codes for CASSPQGSGYTF. The chain combines TRBV14 with TRBJ1-2; TRBD1 matches at 7 bases. Germline values: CDR1 SGHDN, CDR2 FVKESK. The CDR3 consists of 12 residues. J gave up 8 bases and V 4 bases, and 4 bases lay outside the gene matches.

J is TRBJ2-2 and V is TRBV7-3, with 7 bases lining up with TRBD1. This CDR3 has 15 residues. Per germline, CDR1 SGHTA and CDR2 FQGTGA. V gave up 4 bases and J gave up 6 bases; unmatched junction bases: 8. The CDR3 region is CASSSDRVNSGELFF. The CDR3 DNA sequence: TGTGCCAGCAGCTCCGACAGGGTAAACTCCGGGGAGCTGTTTTTT.

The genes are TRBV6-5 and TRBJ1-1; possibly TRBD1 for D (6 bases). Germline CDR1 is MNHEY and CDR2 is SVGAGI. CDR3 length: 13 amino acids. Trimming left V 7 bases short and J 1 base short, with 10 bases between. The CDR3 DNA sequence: TGTGCCAGCAAGGGGGTACAGAACACTGAAGCTTTCTTT. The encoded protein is CASKGVQNTEAFF.

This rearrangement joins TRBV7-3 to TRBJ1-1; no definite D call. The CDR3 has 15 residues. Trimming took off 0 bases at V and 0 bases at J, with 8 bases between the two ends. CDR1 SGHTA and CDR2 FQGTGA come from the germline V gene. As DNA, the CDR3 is TGTGCCAGCAGCTTAACCGGGAAGATGAACACTGAAGCTTTCTTT. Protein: CASSLTGKMNTEAFF.

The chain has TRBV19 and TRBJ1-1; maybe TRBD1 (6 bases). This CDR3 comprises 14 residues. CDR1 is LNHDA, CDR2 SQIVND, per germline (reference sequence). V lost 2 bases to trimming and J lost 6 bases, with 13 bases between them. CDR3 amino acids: CASSISGEPPEAFF. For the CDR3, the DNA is TGTGCCAGTAGTATATCAGGGGAGCCCCCTGAAGCTTTCTTT.

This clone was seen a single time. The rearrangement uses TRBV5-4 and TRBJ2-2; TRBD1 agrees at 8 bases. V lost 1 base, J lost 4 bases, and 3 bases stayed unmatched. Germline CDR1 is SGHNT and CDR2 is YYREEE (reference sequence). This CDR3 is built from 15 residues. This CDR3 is CASSLLTGGTGELFF. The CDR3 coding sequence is TGTGCCAGCAGCTTGTTAACAGGGGGCACCGGGGAGCTGTTTTTT.